One and the same sample provided the 15 T cell receptor beta chains below, sequenced in a study of cytomegalovirus exposure and HLA in healthy donors. PCR was performed using 60 Vbeta and 13 Jbeta primers. TCRdb's copy holds only in-frame clones and misses some; the assay was immunoSEQ multiplex PCR. The data contain some 96,000 clones, roughly 75% of them singletons. Sequencing was carried out using PBMCs. These receptors all stem from a woman aged 55-75 years in good health and CMV-seronegative.

This sequence joins TRBV28 and TRBJ2-7; 9 bases are a match to TRBD1. With 4 bases clipped from V and 5 bases from J, the junction kept 3 bases outside the gene matches. Germline CDR1 reads MDHEN; CDR2 reads SYDVKM. The CDR3 has 13 amino acids. The CDR3: CASSYGTGNEQYF. The CDR3 bases are TGTGCCAGCAGTTATGGGACAGGGAACGAGCAGTACTTC.

The rearrangement uses TRBV7-9 and TRBJ1-1; possibly TRBD1 for D (6 bases). This CDR3 region has 15 residues. Per the germline V gene, CDR1 is SEHNR and CDR2 is FQNEAQ (reference sequence). V was pared by 5 bases and J by 0 bases, with 13 bases between. The CDR3 DNA is TGTGCCAGCAGCCTAGAGGGGACAATGAACACTGAAGCTTTCTTT. Encoded protein: CASSLEGTMNTEAFF.

This clone was seen only once. The V gene is TRBV14, the J gene TRBJ2-1, with D uncertain. Trimming cost V 0 bases and J 9 bases, with 9 bases left between them. Germline values: CDR1 SGHDN, CDR2 FVKESK. This CDR3 spans 13 amino acids. The CDR3 sequence is CASSQDGEVEQFF. In DNA, the CDR3 is TGTGCCAGCAGCCAAGACGGTGAGGTTGAGCAGTTCTTC. Combining the CDR3 with reference TRBV14 and TRBJ2-1 gives the whole variable domain EAGVTQFPSHSVIEKGQTVTLRCDPISGHDNLYWYRRVMGKEIKFLLHFVKESKQDESGMPNNRFLAERTGGTYSTLKVQPAELEDSGVYFCASSQDGEVEQFFGPGTRLTVL.

The chain couples TRBV7-6 to TRBJ1-1; 11 bases map to TRBD1. Germline values: CDR1 SGHVS, CDR2 FNYEAQ. This CDR3 contains 15 residues. V was pared by 5 bases and J by 2 bases, with 4 bases of the junction left unmatched. The CDR3 spells CASSRDRGTNTEAFF. The CDR3, as DNA: TGTGCCAGCAGCAGGGACAGGGGGACAAACACTGAAGCTTTCTTT.

CDR3 coding DNA: TGTGCCAGCAGTCGGGAGCGGGCGAGAGACAATGAGCAGTTCTTC. Translation gives CASSRERARDNEQFF. The chain carries TRBV4-2 and TRBJ2-1; tentative D call: TRBD2 (6 bases). Looked up from germline, CDR1 is LGHNA and CDR2 is YNFKEQ. The CDR3 spans 15 residues. The V gene lost 6 bases and the J gene lost 5 bases, with 17 bases spanning the gap.

The chain joins TRBV19 to TRBJ1-3; 8 nucleotides align to TRBD1. The CDR3 is 15 amino acids. Germline CDR1 is LNHDA and CDR2 is SQIVND (reference sequence). V trimming: 9 bases; J trimming: 1 base; junction bases outside the gene matches: 8. CDR3 coding DNA: TGTGCCAGCGCGGGACAGGCTTTATCTGGAAACACCATATATTTT. Translation gives CASAGQALSGNTIYF.

The chain links TRBV6-5 to TRBJ1-2; 8 nucleotides align to TRBD1. The V gene's germline CDR1 is MNHEY and CDR2 SVGAGI. After removal of 6 bases from V and 8 bases from J, the junction contained 8 bases not matched to a gene. There are 13 residues in the CDR3. DNA for the CDR3: TGTGCCAGCAGGCCTCAGGGGGCGAGAGGCTACACCTTC. It translates to CASRPQGARGYTF.

This chain connects TRBV30 to TRBJ2-5; 7 nucleotides agree with TRBD1. Germline trimming cut 4 bases from V and 5 bases from J; bases unmatched to any gene: 10. Germline values: CDR1 GTSNPN, CDR2 SVGIG (reference sequence). The CDR3 contains 14 residues. As DNA, the CDR3 is TGTGCCTGGAAGGGGGCAGCTCAGGGGGAGACCCAGTACTTC. Translated: CAWKGAAQGETQYF.

The rearrangement links TRBV5-1 to TRBJ2-1; TRBD2 agrees at 9 bases. With 4 bases clipped from V and 7 bases from J, the junction kept 9 bases outside the gene matches. This CDR3 is built from 15 residues. The germline V gene encodes CDR1 SGHRS and CDR2 YFSETQ. The CDR3 protein is CASSPGTSQSNEQFF. Here the CDR3 DNA reads TGCGCCAGCAGCCCCGGGACTAGCCAATCGAATGAGCAGTTCTTC.

The V and J genes are TRBV18 and TRBJ1-2, with 9 bases fitting TRBD1. V was pared by 2 bases and J by 5 bases, with 9 bases of the junction left unmatched. Germline CDR1 and CDR2: KGHSH and LQKENI. The CDR3 consists of 16 residues. CDR3 DNA sequence: TGTGCCAGCTCACCATCAGGACAGGGGAGTGGGTATGGCTACACCTTC. Amino acid sequence: CASSPSGQGSGYGYTF.

The V call is TRBV30, the J call TRBJ2-1, with a possible D match to TRBD2 (5 bases). This CDR3 is 13 amino acids long. The V and J ends lost 5 bases and 9 bases respectively, with 17 bases between them. Looked up from germline, CDR1 is GTSNPN and CDR2 is SVGIG (reference sequence). The CDR3 loop reads CAWGVGLASEQFF. As DNA, the CDR3 is TGTGCCTGGGGGGTGGGGTTAGCGAGTGAGCAGTTCTTC.

The chain uses TRBV27 and TRBJ2-7; the D is unclear. Trimming pared 2 bases from V and 0 bases from J, leaving 14 bases between. Germline loops: CDR1 MNHEY, CDR2 SMNVEV (reference sequence). The CDR3 extends over 16 amino acids. The CDR3 DNA follows: TGTGCCAGCAGTTTAGTTTTCAGGTCCTTCTCCTACGAGCAGTACTTC. This sequence encodes CASSLVFRSFSYEQYF.

This chain joins TRBV28 and TRBJ1-2; 7 bases align to TRBD1. The length of the CDR3 is 18 residues. V was clipped by 5 bases and J by 2 bases; unmatched bases: 17. Germline CDR1 MDHEN, CDR2 SYDVKM. The chain's CDR3 is CASSPFLLYRGTNYGYTF. In DNA, the CDR3 is TGTGCCAGCAGTCCCTTCTTACTTTACAGGGGTACAAACTATGGCTACACCTTC.

The J gene is TRBJ1-5, the V gene TRBV19; D gene ambiguous. Germline CDR1 is LNHDA and CDR2 is SQIVND (reference sequence). CDR3 length: 12 amino acids. V shed 6 bases and J shed 7 bases, with 10 bases lying between them. The CDR3 loop reads CASRLSEQPQHF. CDR3 bases: TGTGCCAGTAGGTTAAGCGAGCAGCCCCAGCATTTT.

This clone was observed a few times. The rearrangement links TRBV6-4 to TRBJ1-1, with a possible D match to TRBD1 (6 bases). The ends were cut back, 5 bases at V and 4 bases at J, with 11 bases in the middle. Germline assignment: CDR1 MRHNA and CDR2 SNTAGT. This CDR3 spans 13 amino acids. The CDR3 DNA reads TGTGCCAGCAGTCAGGGGCTGACCACTGAAGCTTTCTTT. It is translated as CASSQGLTTEAFF.